This entry lists 20 T cell receptor beta chains sequenced from one sample in a study of radiation and T cells in renal cell carcinoma. Sequencing used immunoSEQ multiplex PCR; TCRdb keeps in-frame clones, though not all of them. The table shows roughly 130,000 clones, with about 81% occurring only once. Described time point: blood 2 weeks post-SBRT. Indicated treatment: 15 Gy SBRT to primary tumor, nephrectomy 4 weeks later. This sample comprised blood, obtained from a patient whose treatment included radiotherapy and nephrectomy. The receptors come from a woman aged 55-69 years with renal cell carcinoma.

The gene calls are TRBV6-6 and TRBJ1-2; 8 bases match TRBD1. J lost 8 bases, V lost 2 bases, and 7 bases had no gene match. The germline gives CDR1 MNHNY, CDR2 SVGAGI (reference sequence). This CDR3 is 14 amino acids long. CDR3 sequence: CASSYPDRGWGYTF. The DNA of the CDR3 is TGTGCCAGCAGTTACCCTGACAGGGGTTGGGGCTACACCTTC.

This chain connects TRBV6-5 to TRBJ2-7; TRBD1 matches 10 bases. Germline-derived CDR1 and CDR2 are MNHEY and SVGAGI. The J segment lost 7 bases and the V segment lost 5 bases, leaving 8 bases of the junction unmatched. The CDR3 runs to 14 residues. CDR3 sequence reads: CASSTTGGAEEQYF. For the CDR3, the DNA is TGTGCCAGCAGTACGACAGGGGGCGCAGAAGAGCAGTACTTC.

In this sample, this clone turned up once. The chain is built from TRBV11-2 and TRBJ2-7; 10 nucleotides line up with TRBD1. V trimming: 6 bases; J trimming: 3 bases; junction bases outside the gene matches: 8. Germline V CDR1 and CDR2: SGHAT, FQNNGV. CDR3 length: 15 residues. CDR3 nucleotides: TGTGCCAGCAGTTTGCCCGGGACAGGGGTCTACGAGCAGTACTTC. This encodes CASSLPGTGVYEQYF.

The genes are TRBV6-1 and TRBJ2-3, with 11 bases identical to TRBD1. Germline V gives CDR1 MNHNS, CDR2 SASEGT. V was clipped by 8 bases and J by 2 bases; unmatched bases: 6. This CDR3 has 15 residues. Here the CDR3 DNA reads TGTGCCAGCCTGCCGGGACAGGGGGTCACAGATACGCAGTATTTT. This gives the protein CASLPGQGVTDTQYF.

J is TRBJ1-2 and V is TRBV7-9; no definite D call. V was cut by 5 bases and J by 3 bases, with 19 bases left in between. CDR3 length: 16 amino acids. CDR1 SEHNR and CDR2 FQNEAQ come from the germline V gene (reference sequence). CDR3 amino acids: CASSLGMSDNHYGYTF. For the CDR3, the DNA is TGTGCCAGCAGCCTAGGGATGAGCGACAACCACTATGGCTACACCTTC.

The gene calls are TRBV7-2 and TRBJ2-4; D is possibly TRBD1 or TRBD2 (6 bases each). With 1 base removed from V and 0 bases from J, the gap between germline ends came to 19 bases. CDR1 and CDR2 (germline): SGHTA, FQGNSA. The CDR3 is 19 amino acids. CDR3 residues: CASSLEGGSGAKAKNIQYF. The CDR3 nucleotides read TGTGCCAGCAGCTTAGAGGGGGGTTCCGGGGCGAAAGCCAAAAACATTCAGTACTTC.

The chain uses TRBV9 and TRBJ1-2; no definite D call. Germline CDR1 SGDLS, CDR2 YYNGEE. V lost 0 bases to trimming and J lost 7 bases, with 10 bases between them. The CDR3 loop spans 13 amino acids. In DNA, the CDR3 is TGTGCCAGCAGCGTAGAGGCCACCTTTGGCTACACCTTC. Translated: CASSVEATFGYTF.

The chain recombines TRBV7-9 with TRBJ1-1; D perhaps matches TRBD1 (6 bases). V was pared by 5 bases and J by 7 bases, with 17 bases between. The CDR3 covers 14 residues. Germline values: CDR1 SEHNR, CDR2 FQNEAQ (reference sequence). This CDR3 is CASSPVRDTGEAFF. The CDR3 nucleotides are TGTGCCAGCAGCCCTGTCCGGGACACCGGTGAAGCTTTCTTT.

The chain links TRBV6-1 to TRBJ2-3; TRBD2 matches at 9 bases. CDR3 length equals 16 residues. CDR1 and CDR2 from the germline V gene are MNHNS and SASEGT. With 0 bases clipped from V and 0 bases from J, the junction kept 1 base outside the gene matches. Written as DNA, the CDR3 is TGTGCCAGCAGTGAAGCAGCGGGGGGTAGCACAGATACGCAGTATTTT. This sequence encodes CASSEAAGGSTDTQYF.

The CDR3 DNA is TGTGCCAGCAGTCGAGGCCACGGGACAGGGTTTTCCCACGAGCAGTACTTC. It yields the protein CASSRGHGTGFSHEQYF. The V call is TRBV25-1, the J call TRBJ2-7; 9 nucleotides line up with TRBD1. With V trimmed by 5 bases and J by 5 bases, 16 bases remained unmatched. This CDR3 is 17 amino acids long. Germline CDR1 MGHDK, CDR2 SYGVNS.

The chain recombines TRBV6-1 with TRBJ2-7; TRBD1 agrees at 8 bases. Unmatched junction bases numbered 8, after V lost 4 bases and J lost 0 bases. The CDR3 runs to 16 residues. Germline CDR1 MNHNS, CDR2 SASEGT. CDR3 region: CASSGWDRRTSYEQYF. The DNA of the CDR3 is TGTGCCAGCAGTGGCTGGGACAGGCGGACCTCCTACGAGCAGTACTTC.

The table lists this clone with a count of one. The chain employs TRBV5-1 and TRBJ2-7; D is unresolved. The germline V gene has CDR1 SGHRS and CDR2 YFSETQ. V dropped 3 bases and J dropped 5 bases, with 9 bases sitting between them. This CDR3 contains 12 residues. The CDR3 here is CASSYTSDEQYF. CDR3 DNA sequence: TGCGCCAGCAGCTATACAAGCGACGAGCAGTACTTC.

The J gene is TRBJ1-1, the V gene TRBV29-1; no clear D gene. Germline V lookup: CDR1 SQVTM, CDR2 ANQGSEA. The length of the CDR3 is 14 residues. The V and J ends lost 0 bases and 7 bases respectively, with 15 bases between them. The CDR3 loop reads CSVEDGRRISEAFF. The CDR3 nucleotides read TGCAGCGTTGAAGACGGAAGAAGGATTAGTGAAGCTTTCTTT.

This clone was seen a handful of times. The V call is TRBV29-1, the J call TRBJ1-1; D perhaps matches TRBD1 (6 bases). V lost 0 bases and J 7 bases, leaving 12 bases between the germline ends. Germline assignment: CDR1 SQVTM and CDR2 ANQGSEA. The CDR3 contains 13 residues. The CDR3 loop is CSVEDRGGDEAFF. The DNA for the CDR3 is TGCAGCGTTGAAGATCGAGGGGGTGATGAAGCTTTCTTT.

This chain uses TRBV18 with TRBJ1-1; D perhaps matches TRBD1 (6 bases). The CDR3 consists of 14 residues. V dropped 3 bases and J dropped 6 bases, with 14 bases sitting between them. Germline CDR1 reads KGHSH; CDR2 reads LQKENI. The CDR3 here is CASSPGGGPAEAFF. The CDR3 region has the DNA TGTGCCAGCTCACCGGGTGGGGGGCCCGCTGAAGCTTTCTTT.

V is TRBV27 and J is TRBJ2-1; TRBD2 matches 8 bases. Germline CDR1 is MNHEY and CDR2 is SMNVEV (reference sequence). V gave up 2 bases and J gave up 7 bases; unmatched junction bases: 7. This CDR3 has 15 amino acids. CDR3 sequence: CASSLTTSGGNEQFF. As DNA, the CDR3 is TGTGCCAGCAGTTTAACGACTTCGGGGGGGAATGAGCAGTTCTTC.

The chain uses TRBV5-1 and TRBJ2-7; D possibly corresponds to TRBD1 (6 bases). The CDR3 is 13 residues long. Trimming removed 4 bases at V and 7 bases at J, with 15 bases between. Germline values: CDR1 SGHRS, CDR2 YFSETQ. CDR3 amino acids: CASSPLTGAEQYF. CDR3 coding DNA: TGCGCCAGCAGCCCGTTGACAGGAGCTGAGCAGTACTTC.

The chain uses TRBV28 and TRBJ2-4; D is uncertain. The V end lost 9 bases, the J end lost 7 bases, and 22 bases lay between the germline ends. This CDR3 is built from 15 residues. The germline gives CDR1 MDHEN, CDR2 SYDVKM. The CDR3 bases are TGTGCCAGTATGTTGGGATGGCCTTACGGGAACATTCAGTACTTC. Translated, it gives CASMLGWPYGNIQYF.

In its sample, this clone was seen once. The gene calls are TRBV19 and TRBJ2-1, with D possibly matching TRBD1 (5 bases). The CDR3 has 13 amino acids. V lost 6 bases and J lost 5, with 11 bases in between. Germline loops: CDR1 LNHDA, CDR2 SQIVND (reference sequence). The CDR3 spells CASSQGYHNEQFF. CDR3 coding DNA: TGTGCCAGTAGCCAGGGTTACCACAATGAGCAGTTCTTC.

This clone has a count of ten or more. The J gene is TRBJ2-7, the V gene TRBV6-1; D not certain. This CDR3 spans 14 amino acids. The V end was cut by 3 bases, the J end by 0 bases, with 9 bases between. Germline V gives CDR1 MNHNS, CDR2 SASEGT. The CDR3 DNA reads as TGTGCCAGCAGTGATACAACAGTCTCCTACGAGCAGTACTTC. It yields the protein CASSDTTVSYEQYF.